Following are 7 T cell receptor beta chains from one sample sequenced in a study of T cells in Graves' hyperthyroidism and ophthalmopathy. Amplification of TCR beta CDR3 regions was performed using RNA transcripts as template. HTBI primers were the set used in a first-round RT-PCR of the TCR CDR3. TCRdb fed the multiplex PCR reads into MiXCR, producing one record per CDR3 protein. The sample shows 800,000 or so distinct CDR3 sequences, 35% to 40% of them seen only once. The sample was blood. The receptor source for this set is a young man with Graves' hyperthyroidism.

The chain is built from TRBV20-1 and TRBJ1-1, with D tentatively TRBD1 (5 bases). This CDR3 contains 16 residues. V was trimmed by 6 bases and J by 10 bases, leaving 30 bases between them. Germline loops: CDR1 DFQATT, CDR2 SNEGSKA (reference sequence). CDR3 region: CSAVGVSSQGSGGAFF. As DNA, the CDR3 is TGCAGTGCGGTGGGAGTCTCGTCTCAGGGATCTGGGGGAGCTTTCTTT.

This clonotype was counted a few times. The rearrangement joins TRBV5-1 to TRBJ1-1, with TRBD1 as a possible D gene (6 bases). The CDR3 loop spans 15 amino acids. Trimming pared 5 bases from V and 2 bases from J, leaving 16 bases between. Germline CDR1 is SGHRS and CDR2 is YFSETQ. CDR3 region: CASRVDSFVNTEAFF. The CDR3 region has the DNA TGCGCCAGCAGGGTGGACAGCTTTGTAAACACTGAAGCTTTCTTT. The complete variable domain, with remaining parts taken from reference TRBV5-1 and TRBJ1-1, reads KAGVTQTPRYLIKTRGQQVTLSCSPISGHRSVSWYQQTPGQGLQFLFEYFSETQRNKGNFPGRFSGRQFSNSRSEMNVSTLELGDSALYLCASRVDSFVNTEAFFGQGTRLTVV.

This clonotype has just a few counts. The J gene is TRBJ1-5, the V gene TRBV19; the D is unclear. The germline V gene has CDR1 LNHDA and CDR2 SQIVND (reference sequence). There are 15 residues in the CDR3. V lost 3 bases to trimming and J lost 5 bases, with 14 bases between them. CDR3: CASSIPGFSYQPQHF. The CDR3 nucleotides are TGTGCCAGTAGTATTCCGGGTTTCTCGTATCAGCCCCAGCATTTT.

This rearrangement joins TRBV7-2 to TRBJ1-1; TRBD1 matches at 8 bases. The CDR3 covers 15 residues. CDR1 SGHTA and CDR2 FQGNSA come from the germline V gene. V shed 3 bases, J shed 5 bases, and the junction held 8 bases outside the gene matches. Written as DNA, the CDR3 is TGTGCCAGCAGCTTGTGGCAGGGGGCGGATACTGAAGCTTTCTTT. Its protein is CASSLWQGADTEAFF.

In the case of this clonotype: The missing conserved phenylalanine or tryptophan at the end of this CDR3 makes a read error likely. The chain carries TRBV7-9 and TRBJ2-7, with 9 bases identical to TRBD1. The germline V gene has CDR1 SEHNR and CDR2 FQNEAQ (reference sequence). CDR3 size: 13 residues. The CDR3 DNA follows: TGCGCCAGCAGCCCGGGACAGGGCTACGAGCAGTACTAC. Translation gives CASSPGQGYEQYY.

V gene TRBV7-9 combines with J gene TRBJ2-5; D not certain. This CDR3 has 13 amino acids. V was pared by 1 base and J by 9 bases, with 12 bases between. Germline V gene data show CDR1 as SEHNR and CDR2 as FQNEAQ (reference sequence). CDR3 region: CASSLGLRRSQYF. Here the CDR3 DNA reads TGTGCCAGCAGCTTAGGGTTGCGTAGGTCCCAGTACTTC.

Note on this clonotype: With a much larger clone just one base away, this may be a read error. The chain joins TRBV11-1 to TRBJ1-4; the D is unclear. Germline V gives CDR1 SGHAT, CDR2 FQDESV (reference sequence). CDR3 size: 13 residues. Trimming stripped 3 bases from V and 8 bases from J, with 10 bases between. This CDR3 is CASSFLNFEKLFF. CDR3 coding DNA: TGTGCCAGCAGCTTTCTGAATTTCGAAAAACTGTTTTTT.